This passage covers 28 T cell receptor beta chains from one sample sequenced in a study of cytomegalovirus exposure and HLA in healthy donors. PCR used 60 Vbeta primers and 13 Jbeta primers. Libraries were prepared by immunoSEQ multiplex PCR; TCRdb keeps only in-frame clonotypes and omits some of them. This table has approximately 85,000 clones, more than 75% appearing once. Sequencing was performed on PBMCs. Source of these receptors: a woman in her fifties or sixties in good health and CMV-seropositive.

DNA of the CDR3: TGTGCCAGCAGCGACCCAGGACAGGAAAGCTCCTACGAGCAGTACTTC. Translation gives CASSDPGQESSYEQYF. The gene calls are TRBV7-9 and TRBJ2-7; TRBD1 aligns across 7 bases. J gave up 0 bases and V 5 bases, and 10 bases lay outside the gene matches. The V gene's germline CDR1 is SEHNR and CDR2 FQNEAQ (reference sequence). The CDR3 is 16 residues long.

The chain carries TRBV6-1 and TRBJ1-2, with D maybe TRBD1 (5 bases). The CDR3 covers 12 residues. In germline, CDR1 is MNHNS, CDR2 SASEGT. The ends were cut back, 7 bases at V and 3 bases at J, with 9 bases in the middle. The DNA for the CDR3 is TGTGCCAGCACCTCAGGGTACTATGGCTACACCTTC. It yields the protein CASTSGYYGYTF.

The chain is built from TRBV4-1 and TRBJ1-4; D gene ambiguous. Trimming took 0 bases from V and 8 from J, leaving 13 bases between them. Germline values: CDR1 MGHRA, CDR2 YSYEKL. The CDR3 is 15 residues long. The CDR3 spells CASSQEDSAREKLFF. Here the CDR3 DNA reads TGCGCCAGCAGCCAAGAGGACTCAGCGAGGGAAAAACTGTTTTTT.

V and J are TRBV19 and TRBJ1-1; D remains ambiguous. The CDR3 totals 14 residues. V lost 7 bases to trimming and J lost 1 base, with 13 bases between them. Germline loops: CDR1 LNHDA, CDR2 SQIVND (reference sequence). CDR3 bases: TGTGCCAGTAAAACAGCCCTCCAGAACACTGAAGCTTTCTTT. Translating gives CASKTALQNTEAFF.

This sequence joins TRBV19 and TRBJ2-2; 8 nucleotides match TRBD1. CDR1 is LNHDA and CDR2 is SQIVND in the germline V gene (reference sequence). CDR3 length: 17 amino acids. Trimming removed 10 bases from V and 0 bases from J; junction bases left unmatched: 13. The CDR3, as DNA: TGTGCCACCCAAAGGAAGCAGGGGGCCCCGAACACCGGGGAGCTGTTTTTT. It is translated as CATQRKQGAPNTGELFF.

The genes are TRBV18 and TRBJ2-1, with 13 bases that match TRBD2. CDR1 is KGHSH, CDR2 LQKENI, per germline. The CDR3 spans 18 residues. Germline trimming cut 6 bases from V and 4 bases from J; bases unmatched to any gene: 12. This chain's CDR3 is CASSPGLAGERYYNEQFF. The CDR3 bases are TGTGCCAGCTCGCCCGGACTAGCGGGAGAACGTTATTACAATGAGCAGTTCTTC.

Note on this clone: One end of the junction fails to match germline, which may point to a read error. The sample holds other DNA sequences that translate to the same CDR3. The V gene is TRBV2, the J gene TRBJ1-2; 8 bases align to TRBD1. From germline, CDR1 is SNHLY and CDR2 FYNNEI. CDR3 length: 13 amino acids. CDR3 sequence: CASSGRTGRGYTF. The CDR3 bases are TGTGCCAGCAGTGGCCGGACAGGGAGAGGCTATACCTTC.

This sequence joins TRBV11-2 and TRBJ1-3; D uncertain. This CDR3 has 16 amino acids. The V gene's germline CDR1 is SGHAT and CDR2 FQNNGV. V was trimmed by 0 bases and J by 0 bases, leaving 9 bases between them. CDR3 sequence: CASSLDPRVSGNTIYF. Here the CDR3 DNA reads TGTGCCAGCAGCTTAGACCCGAGAGTCTCTGGAAACACCATATATTTT. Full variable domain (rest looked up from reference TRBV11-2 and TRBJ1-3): EAGVAQSPRYKIIEKRQSVAFWCNPISGHATLYWYQQILGQGPKLLIQFQNNGVVDDSQLPKDRFSAERLKGVDSTLKIQPAKLEDSAVYLCASSLDPRVSGNTIYFGEGSWLTVV.

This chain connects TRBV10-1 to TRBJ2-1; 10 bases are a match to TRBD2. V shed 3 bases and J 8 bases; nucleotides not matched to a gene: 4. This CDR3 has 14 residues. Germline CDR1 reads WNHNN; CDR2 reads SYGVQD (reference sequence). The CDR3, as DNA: TGCGCCAGCAGTGAAAGCGGGAGGGCCGATGAGCAGTTCTTC. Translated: CASSESGRADEQFF.

The CDR3 protein is CASSSVTGGSGYTF. DNA for the CDR3: TGTGCCAGCAGCTCTGTGACAGGGGGAAGTGGCTACACCTTC. V gene TRBV5-4 combines with J gene TRBJ1-2; TRBD1 matches 9 bases. The CDR3 has 14 amino acids. Germline V CDR1 and CDR2: SGHNT, YYREEE (reference sequence). Trimming took 3 bases from V and 7 from J; bases not matched to a gene: 7.

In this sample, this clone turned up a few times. Here the CDR3 DNA reads TGTGCCAGCAGCCTAACAGGGTTCTATGGCTACACCTTC. Translated, it gives CASSLTGFYGYTF. The V and J genes are TRBV5-6 and TRBJ1-2, with a tentative D call TRBD1 (6 bases). The CDR3 spans 13 residues. Deletions cut 4 bases from V and 4 bases from J, with 11 bases between. Germline loops: CDR1 SGHDT, CDR2 YYEEEE.

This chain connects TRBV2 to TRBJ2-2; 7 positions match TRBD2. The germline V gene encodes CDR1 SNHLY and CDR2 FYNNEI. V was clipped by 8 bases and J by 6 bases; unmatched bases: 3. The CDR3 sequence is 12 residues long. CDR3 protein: CASGREAGELFF. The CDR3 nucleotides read TGTGCCAGCGGCCGGGAGGCCGGGGAGCTGTTTTTT.

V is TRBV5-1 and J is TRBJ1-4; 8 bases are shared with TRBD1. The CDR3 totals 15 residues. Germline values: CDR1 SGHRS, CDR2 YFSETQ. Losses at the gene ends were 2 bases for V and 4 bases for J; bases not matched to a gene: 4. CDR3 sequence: CASSLSGQDNEKLFF. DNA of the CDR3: TGCGCCAGCAGCTTATCGGGACAGGATAATGAAAAACTGTTTTTT. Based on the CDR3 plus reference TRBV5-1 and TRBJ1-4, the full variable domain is KAGVTQTPRYLIKTRGQQVTLSCSPISGHRSVSWYQQTPGQGLQFLFEYFSETQRNKGNFPGRFSGRQFSNSRSEMNVSTLELGDSALYLCASSLSGQDNEKLFFGSGTQLSVL.

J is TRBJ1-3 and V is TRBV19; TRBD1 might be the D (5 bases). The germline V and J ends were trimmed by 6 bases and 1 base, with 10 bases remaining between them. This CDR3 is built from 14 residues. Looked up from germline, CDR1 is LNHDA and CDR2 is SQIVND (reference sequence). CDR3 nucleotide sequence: TGTGCCAGTAGATCCGGACAATCTGGAAACACCATATATTTT. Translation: CASRSGQSGNTIYF.

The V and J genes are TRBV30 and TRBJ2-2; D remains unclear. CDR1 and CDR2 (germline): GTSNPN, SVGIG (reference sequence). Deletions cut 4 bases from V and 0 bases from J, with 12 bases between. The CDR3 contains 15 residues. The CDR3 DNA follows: TGTGCCTGGACTCGGGTCATAACGAACACCGGGGAGCTGTTTTTT. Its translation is CAWTRVITNTGELFF.

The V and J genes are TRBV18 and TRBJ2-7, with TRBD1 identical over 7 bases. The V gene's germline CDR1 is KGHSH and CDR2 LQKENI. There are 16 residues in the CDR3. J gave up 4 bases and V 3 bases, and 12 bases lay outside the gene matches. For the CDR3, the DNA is TGTGCCAGCTCACCTAGCCGACAGGGCCTATCTTACGAGCAGTACTTC. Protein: CASSPSRQGLSYEQYF. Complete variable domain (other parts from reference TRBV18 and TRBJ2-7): NAGVMQNPRHLVRRRGQEARLRCSPMKGHSHVYWYRQLPEEGLKFMVYLQKENIIDESGMPKERFSAEFPKEGPSILRIQQVVRGDSAAYFCASSPSRQGLSYEQYFGPGTRLTVT.

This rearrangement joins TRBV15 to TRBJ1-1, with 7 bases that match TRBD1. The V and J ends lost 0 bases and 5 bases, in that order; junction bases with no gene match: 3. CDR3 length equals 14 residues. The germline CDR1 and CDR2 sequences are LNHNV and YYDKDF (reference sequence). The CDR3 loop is CATSRDRGRTEAFF. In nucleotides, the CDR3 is TGTGCCACCAGCAGAGATAGGGGGCGGACTGAAGCTTTCTTT.

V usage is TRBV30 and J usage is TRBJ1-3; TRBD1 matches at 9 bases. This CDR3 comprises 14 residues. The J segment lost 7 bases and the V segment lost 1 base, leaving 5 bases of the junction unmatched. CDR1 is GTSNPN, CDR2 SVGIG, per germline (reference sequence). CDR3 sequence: CAWSASDRGNTIYF. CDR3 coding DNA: TGTGCCTGGAGTGCAAGCGACAGGGGGAACACCATATATTTT.

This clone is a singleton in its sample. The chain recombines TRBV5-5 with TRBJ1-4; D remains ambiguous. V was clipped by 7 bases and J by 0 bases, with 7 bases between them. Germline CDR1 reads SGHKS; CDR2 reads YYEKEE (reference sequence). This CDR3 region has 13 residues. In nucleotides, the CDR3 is TGTGCCAGCTTGGGCCCAACTAATGAAAAACTGTTTTTT. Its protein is CASLGPTNEKLFF.

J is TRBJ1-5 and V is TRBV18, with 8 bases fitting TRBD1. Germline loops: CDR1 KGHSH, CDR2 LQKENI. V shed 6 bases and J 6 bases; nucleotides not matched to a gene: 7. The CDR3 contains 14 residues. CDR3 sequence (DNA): TGTGCCAGCTCCCGGACAGGGAGGAGTCAGCCCCAGCATTTT. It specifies CASSRTGRSQPQHF.

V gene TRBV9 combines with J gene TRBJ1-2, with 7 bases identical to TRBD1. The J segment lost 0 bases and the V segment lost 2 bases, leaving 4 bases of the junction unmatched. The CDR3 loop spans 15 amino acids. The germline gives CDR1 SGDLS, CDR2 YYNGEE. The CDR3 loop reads CASSVEDRSNYGYTF. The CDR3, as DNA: TGTGCCAGCAGCGTGGAGGACAGGTCTAACTATGGCTACACCTTC.

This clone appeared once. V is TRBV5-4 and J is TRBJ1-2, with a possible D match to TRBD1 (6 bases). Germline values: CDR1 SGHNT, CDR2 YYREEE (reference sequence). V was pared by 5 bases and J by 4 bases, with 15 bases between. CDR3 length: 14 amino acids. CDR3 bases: TGTGCCAGCAGTTCCGGACAGTCGCGCTATGGCTACACCTTC. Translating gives CASSSGQSRYGYTF.

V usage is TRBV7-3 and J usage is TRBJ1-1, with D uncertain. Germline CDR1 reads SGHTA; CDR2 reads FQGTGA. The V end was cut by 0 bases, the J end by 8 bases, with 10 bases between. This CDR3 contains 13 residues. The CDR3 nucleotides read TGTGCCAGCAGCTTAACGGCAGTAACCGAAGCTTTCTTT. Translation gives CASSLTAVTEAFF. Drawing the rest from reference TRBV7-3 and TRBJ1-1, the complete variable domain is GAGVSQTPSNKVTEKGKYVELRCDPISGHTALYWYRQSLGQGPEFLIYFQGTGAADDSGLPNDRFFAVRPEGSVSTLKIQRTERGDSAVYLCASSLTAVTEAFFGQGTRLTVV.

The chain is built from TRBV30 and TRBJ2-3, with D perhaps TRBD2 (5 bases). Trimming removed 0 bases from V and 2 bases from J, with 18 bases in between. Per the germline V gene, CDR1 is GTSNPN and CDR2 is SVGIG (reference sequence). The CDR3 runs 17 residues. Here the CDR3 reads CAWSVLGWTGTTDTQYF. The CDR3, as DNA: TGTGCCTGGAGTGTACTCGGTTGGACTGGAACCACAGATACGCAGTATTTT.

In nucleotides, the CDR3 is TGTGCCAGCAGCGGCGCCCGGGGGACCTACAATGAGCAGTTCTTC. Translated: CASSGARGTYNEQFF. The rearrangement links TRBV11-1 to TRBJ2-1; maybe TRBD2 (6 bases). Germline V gives CDR1 SGHAT, CDR2 FQDESV (reference sequence). V lost 5 bases and J 2 bases, leaving 13 bases between the germline ends. The CDR3 covers 15 residues.

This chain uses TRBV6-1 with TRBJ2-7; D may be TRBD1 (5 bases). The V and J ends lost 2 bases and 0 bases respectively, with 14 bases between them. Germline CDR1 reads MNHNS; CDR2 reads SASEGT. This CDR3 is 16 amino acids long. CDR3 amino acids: CASSENRAGHSYEQYV. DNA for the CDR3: TGTGCCAGCAGTGAAAATAGGGCAGGGCACTCCTACGAGCAGTACGTC.

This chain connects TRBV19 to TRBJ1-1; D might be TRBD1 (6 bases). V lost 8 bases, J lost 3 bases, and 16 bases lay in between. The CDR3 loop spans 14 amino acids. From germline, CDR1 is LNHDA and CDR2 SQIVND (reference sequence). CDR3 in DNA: TGTGCCAGTGGTTACAGGGAGTTGCACACTGAAGCTTTCTTT. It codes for CASGYRELHTEAFF.

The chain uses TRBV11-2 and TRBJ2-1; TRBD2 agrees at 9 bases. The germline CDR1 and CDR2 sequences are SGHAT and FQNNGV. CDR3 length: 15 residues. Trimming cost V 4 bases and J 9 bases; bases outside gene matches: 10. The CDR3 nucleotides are TGTGCCAGCAGCTCGGGACTAGCTGGGGGGCGTGAGCAGTTCTTC. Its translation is CASSSGLAGGREQFF.